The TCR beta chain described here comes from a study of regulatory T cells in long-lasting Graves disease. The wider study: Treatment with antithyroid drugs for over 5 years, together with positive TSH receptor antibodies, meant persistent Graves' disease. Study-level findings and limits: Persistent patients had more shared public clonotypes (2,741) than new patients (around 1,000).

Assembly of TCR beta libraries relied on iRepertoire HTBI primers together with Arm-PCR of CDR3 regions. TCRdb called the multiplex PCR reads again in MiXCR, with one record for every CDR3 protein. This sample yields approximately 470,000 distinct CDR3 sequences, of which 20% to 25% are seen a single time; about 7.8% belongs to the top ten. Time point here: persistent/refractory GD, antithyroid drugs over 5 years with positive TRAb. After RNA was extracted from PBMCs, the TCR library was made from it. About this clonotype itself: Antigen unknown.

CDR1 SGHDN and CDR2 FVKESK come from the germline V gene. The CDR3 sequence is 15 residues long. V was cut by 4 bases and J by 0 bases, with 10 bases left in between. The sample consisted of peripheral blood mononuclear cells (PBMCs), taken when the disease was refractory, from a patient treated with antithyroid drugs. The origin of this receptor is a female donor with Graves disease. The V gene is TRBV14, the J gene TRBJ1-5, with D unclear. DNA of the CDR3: TGTGCCAGCAGCCCGACAAGCCGTAGCAATCAGCCCCAGCATTTT. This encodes CASSPTSRSNQPQHF.